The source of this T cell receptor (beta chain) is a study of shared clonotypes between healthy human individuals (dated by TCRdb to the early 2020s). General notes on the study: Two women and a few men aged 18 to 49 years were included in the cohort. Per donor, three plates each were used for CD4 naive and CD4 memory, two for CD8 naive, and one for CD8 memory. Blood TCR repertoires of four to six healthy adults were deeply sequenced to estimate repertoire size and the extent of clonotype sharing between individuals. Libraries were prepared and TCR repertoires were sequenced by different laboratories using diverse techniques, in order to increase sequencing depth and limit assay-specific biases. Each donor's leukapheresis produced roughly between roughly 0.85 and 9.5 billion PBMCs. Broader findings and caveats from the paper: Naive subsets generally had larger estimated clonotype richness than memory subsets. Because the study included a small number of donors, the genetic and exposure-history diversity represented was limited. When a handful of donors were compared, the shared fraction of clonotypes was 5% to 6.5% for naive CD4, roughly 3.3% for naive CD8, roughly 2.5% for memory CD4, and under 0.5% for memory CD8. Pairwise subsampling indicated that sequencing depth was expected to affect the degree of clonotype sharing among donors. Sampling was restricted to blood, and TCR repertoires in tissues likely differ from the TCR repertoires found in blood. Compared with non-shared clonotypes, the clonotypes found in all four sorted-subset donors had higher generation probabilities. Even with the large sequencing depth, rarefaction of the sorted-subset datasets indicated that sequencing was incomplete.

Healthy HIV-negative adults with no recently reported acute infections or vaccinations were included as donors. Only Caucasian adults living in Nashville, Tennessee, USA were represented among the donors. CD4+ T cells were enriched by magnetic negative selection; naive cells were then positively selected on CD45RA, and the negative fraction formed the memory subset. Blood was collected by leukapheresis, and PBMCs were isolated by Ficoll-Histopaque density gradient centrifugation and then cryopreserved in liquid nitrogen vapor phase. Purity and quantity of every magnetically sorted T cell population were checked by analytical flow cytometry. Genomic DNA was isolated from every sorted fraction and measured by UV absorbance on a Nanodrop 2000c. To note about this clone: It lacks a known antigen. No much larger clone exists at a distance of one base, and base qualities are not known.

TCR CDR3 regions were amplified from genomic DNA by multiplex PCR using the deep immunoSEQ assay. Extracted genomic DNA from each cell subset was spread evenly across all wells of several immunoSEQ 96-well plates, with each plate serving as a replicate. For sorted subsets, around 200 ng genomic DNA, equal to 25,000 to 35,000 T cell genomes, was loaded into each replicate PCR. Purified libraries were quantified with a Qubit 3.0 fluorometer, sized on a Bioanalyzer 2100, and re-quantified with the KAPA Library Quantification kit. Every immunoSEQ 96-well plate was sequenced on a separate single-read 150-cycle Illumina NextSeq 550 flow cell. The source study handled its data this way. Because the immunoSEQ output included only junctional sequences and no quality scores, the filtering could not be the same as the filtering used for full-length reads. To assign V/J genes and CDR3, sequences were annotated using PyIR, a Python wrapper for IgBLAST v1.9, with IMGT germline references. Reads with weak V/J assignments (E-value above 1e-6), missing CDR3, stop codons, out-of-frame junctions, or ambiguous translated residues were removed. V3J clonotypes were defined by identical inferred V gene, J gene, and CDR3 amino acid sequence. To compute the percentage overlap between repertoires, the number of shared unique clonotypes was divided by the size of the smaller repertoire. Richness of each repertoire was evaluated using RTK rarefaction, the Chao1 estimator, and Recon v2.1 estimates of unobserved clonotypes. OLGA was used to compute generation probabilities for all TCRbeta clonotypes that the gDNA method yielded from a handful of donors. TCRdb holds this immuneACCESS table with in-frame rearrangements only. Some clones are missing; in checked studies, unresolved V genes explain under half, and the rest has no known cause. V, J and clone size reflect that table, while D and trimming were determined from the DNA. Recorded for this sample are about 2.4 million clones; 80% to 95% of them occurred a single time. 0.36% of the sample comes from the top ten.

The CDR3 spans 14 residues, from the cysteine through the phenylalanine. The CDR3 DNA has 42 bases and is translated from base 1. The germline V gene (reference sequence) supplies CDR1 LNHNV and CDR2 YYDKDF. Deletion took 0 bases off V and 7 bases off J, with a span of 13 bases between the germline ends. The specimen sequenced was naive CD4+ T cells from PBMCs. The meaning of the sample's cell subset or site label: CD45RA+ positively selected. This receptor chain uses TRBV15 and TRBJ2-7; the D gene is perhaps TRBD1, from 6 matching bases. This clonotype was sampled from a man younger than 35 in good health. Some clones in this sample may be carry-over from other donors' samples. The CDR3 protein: CATSRDSSRGEQYF. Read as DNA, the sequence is TGTGCCACCAGCAGAGATAGTAGCAGGGGTGAGCAGTACTTC.